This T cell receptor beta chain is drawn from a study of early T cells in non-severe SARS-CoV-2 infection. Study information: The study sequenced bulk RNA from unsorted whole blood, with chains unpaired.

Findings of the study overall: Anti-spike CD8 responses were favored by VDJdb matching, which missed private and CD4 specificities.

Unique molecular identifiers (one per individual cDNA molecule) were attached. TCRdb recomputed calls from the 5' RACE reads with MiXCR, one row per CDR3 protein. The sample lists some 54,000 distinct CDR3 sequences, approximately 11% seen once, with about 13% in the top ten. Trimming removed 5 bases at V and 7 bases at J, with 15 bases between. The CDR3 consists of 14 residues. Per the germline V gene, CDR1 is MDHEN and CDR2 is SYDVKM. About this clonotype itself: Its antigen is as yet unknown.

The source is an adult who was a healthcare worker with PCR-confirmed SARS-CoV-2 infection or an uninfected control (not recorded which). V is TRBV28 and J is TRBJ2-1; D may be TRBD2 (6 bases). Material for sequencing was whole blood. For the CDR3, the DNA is TGTGCCAGCAGTCTAAGACTAGGGATGAATGAGCAGTTCTTC. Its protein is CASSLRLGMNEQFF.